This T cell receptor (beta chain) was profiled in a study of T cell responses to AZD1222 COVID-19 vaccine. Study information: Investigators merged groups given second doses at roughly 4 or roughly 12 weeks. Study-wide results and caveats: The donor cohort was predominantly white British with a female majority, and clonal diversity may have been underestimated. Baseline seropositives among AZD1222 recipients totaled only five to seven.

On this clone itself: Its antigen is still unknown.

Germline V CDR1 and CDR2: SQVTM, ANQGSEA. The CDR3 is 14 amino acids. V was clipped by 3 bases and J by 4 bases; unmatched bases: 7. The table came from immunoSEQ multiplex PCR; TCRdb's copy has only in-frame clones and leaves some out. The sample yields around 100,000 clones, 90% seen once. Sample: peripheral blood, taken on day 0 of AZD1222 vaccination. The V call is TRBV29-1, the J call TRBJ2-7, with 9 positions matching TRBD1. This sequence originates from an adult in good health. The CDR3 region has the DNA TGCAGCGTTGAGATGGGACAGGGTCAATACGAGCAGTACTTC. It specifies CSVEMGQGQYEQYF.